This T cell receptor (beta chain) is from a study of regulatory T cells in long-lasting Graves disease. Overall study context: Treatment with antithyroid drugs for over 5 years, together with positive TSH receptor antibodies, meant persistent Graves' disease.

CDR3-region Arm-PCR and iRepertoire HTBI primers produced the TCR beta libraries. TCRdb called the multiplex PCR reads again in MiXCR, with one record for every CDR3 protein. The data hold 430,000 or so distinct CDR3 sequences, with roughly a fifth observed a single time. A remark on this clonotype: Its target is unknown.

The CDR3 is 15 residues long. The V end was cut by 8 bases, the J end by 4 bases, with 19 bases between. CDR1 and CDR2 (germline): WSHSY, SAAADI. This sample's time point: persistent/refractory GD, antithyroid drugs over 5 years with positive TRAb. Extracted RNA from PBMCs served as the source of the TCR library. Peripheral blood, 7.5 to 9 milliliters of it, was drawn into EDTA tubes. Study conclusions and caveats: New patients shared fewer public clonotypes (roughly 990) than persistent patients did (about 3,000). Persistent disease samples used TRBV28, TRBJ1-2 and TRBJ2-5 preferentially.

The source was peripheral blood mononuclear cells (PBMCs), collected when the disease was refractory, from a patient treated with antithyroid drugs. The J gene is TRBJ2-3, the V gene TRBV10-2, with TRBD2 as a possible D gene (6 bases). The clonotype originates from a female donor with Graves disease. Written as DNA, the CDR3 is TGCGCCAGCGGGGGAAGGCGGGATGGCGCAGATACGCAGTATTTT. Translation: CASGGRRDGADTQYF.